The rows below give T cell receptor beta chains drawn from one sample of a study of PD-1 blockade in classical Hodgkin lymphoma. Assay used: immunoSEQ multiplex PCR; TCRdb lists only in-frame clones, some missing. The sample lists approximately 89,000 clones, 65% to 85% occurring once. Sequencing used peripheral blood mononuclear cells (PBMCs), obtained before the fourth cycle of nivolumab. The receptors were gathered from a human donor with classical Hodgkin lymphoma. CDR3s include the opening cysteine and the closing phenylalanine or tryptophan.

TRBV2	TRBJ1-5	CASGRPDQPQHF
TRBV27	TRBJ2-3	CAEPAGKTDTQYF
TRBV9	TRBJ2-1	CASSVASGGNNEQFF
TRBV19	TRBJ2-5	CASSSITRRNQETQYF
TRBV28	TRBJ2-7	CASSNSIRGQYF
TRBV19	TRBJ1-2	CASSIGTGDYGYTF
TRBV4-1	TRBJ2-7	CASSQDQGAITYEQYF
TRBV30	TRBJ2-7	CASGPTSLSFEQYF
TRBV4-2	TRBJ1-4	CASSPRGETALFF
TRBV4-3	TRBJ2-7	CASSQSATSGVWLGEQYF
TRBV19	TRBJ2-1	CASTYRGLTYNEQFF
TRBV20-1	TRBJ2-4	CSAGPGDIQYF
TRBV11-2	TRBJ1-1	CASSLGEGEAFF
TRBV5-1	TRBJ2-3	CASSLGTSTDTQYF
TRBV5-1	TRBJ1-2	CASSSGAGDRYGYTF
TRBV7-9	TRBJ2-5	CASSRGGRDRETQYF
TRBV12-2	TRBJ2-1	CASRLTCKREGRGEEQFF
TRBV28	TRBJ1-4	CASTSGWEKLFF
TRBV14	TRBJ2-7	CASSLPGTLPYEQYF
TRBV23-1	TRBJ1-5	CASSPSTLYSNQPQHF
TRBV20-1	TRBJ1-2	CSARLIYGYTF
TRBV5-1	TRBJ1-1	CASSSGADTEAFF
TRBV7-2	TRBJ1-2	CASSPGATAKGYTF
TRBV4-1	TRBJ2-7	CASSQDPGSLYEQYF
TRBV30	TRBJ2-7	CAWSVGGGAYEQYF
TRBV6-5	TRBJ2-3	CASRTTDTQYF
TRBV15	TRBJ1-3	CATSRPGAGNTIYF
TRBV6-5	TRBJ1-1	CASSTGLPATEAFF
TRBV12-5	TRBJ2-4	CASGLGSGEKNIQYF
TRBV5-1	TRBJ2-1	CASSIGLAGGSYNEQFF
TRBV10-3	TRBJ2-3	CAITDGAPNTQYF
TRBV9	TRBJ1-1	CASSAQGANTEAFF
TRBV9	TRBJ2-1	CASSVGRVSSYNEQFF
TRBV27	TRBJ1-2	CASKPSGPSAGYTF
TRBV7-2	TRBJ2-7	CASSLLAGSGAYYEQYF
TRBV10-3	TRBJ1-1	CAISRGGMNTEAFF
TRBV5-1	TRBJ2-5	CASSLTGETQYF
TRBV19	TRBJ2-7	CASSIGGTGLNEQYF
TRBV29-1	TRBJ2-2	CSVEGSGITGELFF
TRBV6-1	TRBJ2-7	CASKTSGSSYEQYF
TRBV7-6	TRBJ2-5	CASSFNSGWKETQYF
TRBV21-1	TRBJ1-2	CASSKEGNLGRGQYGYTF
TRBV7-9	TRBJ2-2	CASSLERLAAPSGGELFF
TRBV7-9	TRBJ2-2	CASSSIKPNTGELFF
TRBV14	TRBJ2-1	CASSQVWTGGEQFF